Listed below are T cell receptor beta chains from one sample, sequenced in a study of T cell changes during pregnancy in multiple sclerosis. Sequenced by immunoSEQ multiplex PCR; TCRdb stores in-frame clones only, minus some. Here the sample spans around 56,000 clones, 91% being singletons. Here the sequenced sample was CD4+ T cells from peripheral blood mononuclear cells, taken in the first trimester of pregnancy. These receptors were collected from a female donor with multiple sclerosis, enrolled in a pregnancy study. CDR3s include the opening cysteine and the closing phenylalanine or tryptophan. A D gene is named only where the DNA matches it firmly. The size of a clone is reported for some rows only, either as once, few or many, or as a class for expanded clones.

NA | TRBJ1-6 | TRBV19 | NA | CASSPSSYNSPLHF | TGTGCCAGTAGCCCGAGCTCCTATAATTCACCCCTCCACTTT
once | TRBJ2-1 | TRBV29-1 | TRBD2 | CSVADSGGPGEQFF | TGCAGCGTTGCCGATAGCGGGGGCCCGGGTGAGCAGTTCTTC
few | TRBJ2-5 | TRBV9 | NA | CASSVAASVVPETQYF | TGTGCCAGCAGCGTAGCGGCTAGCGTAGTTCCAGAGACCCAGTACTTC
NA | TRBJ1-6 | TRBV6-4 | NA | CASSKDSFPDNSPLHF | TGTGCCAGCAGTAAGGACAGTTTTCCGGATAATTCACCCCTCCACTTT
few | TRBJ1-1 | TRBV9 | TRBD1 | CASSYGQGAYEAFF | TGTGCCAGCAGCTACGGACAGGGGGCATATGAAGCTTTCTTT
NA | TRBJ2-2 | TRBV7-7 | NA | CASSPSWNTGELFF | TGTGCCAGCAGCCCAAGCTGGAACACCGGGGAGCTGTTTTTT
NA | TRBJ2-7 | TRBV5-1 | TRBD1 | CASHSGGQGHYEQYF | TGCGCCAGCCATTCCGGGGGACAGGGGCACTACGAGCAGTACTTC
NA | TRBJ1-1 | TRBV30 | NA | CAWSAGGAEAFF | TGTGCCTGGAGTGCTGGGGGGGCTGAAGCTTTCTTT
NA | TRBJ2-1 | TRBV5-1 | NA | CASSAGTSSYNEQFF | TGCGCCAGCAGCGCGGGGACCAGCTCCTACAATGAGCAGTTCTTC
NA | TRBJ2-3 | TRBV5-6 | NA | CASRDPSVPSADTQYF | TGTGCCAGCAGGGACCCTAGCGTTCCTTCCGCAGATACGCAGTATTTT
once | TRBJ2-3 | TRBV9 | TRBD2 | CASAPGTRSDTQYF | TGTGCCAGCGCCCCCGGGACTAGATCAGATACGCAGTATTTT
NA | TRBJ1-1 | TRBV5-4 | NA | CASSLPLPQTEAFF | TGTGCCAGCAGCTTGCCGCTTCCCCAGACTGAAGCTTTCTTT
once | TRBJ2-1 | TRBV7-3 | NA | CASSPGGRGFTEQFF | TGTGCCAGCAGCCCCGGTGGCAGGGGTTTCACTGAGCAGTTCTTC
NA | TRBJ2-3 | TRBV7-2 | TRBD2 | CASSDGAGGLTDTQYF | TGTGCCAGCAGCGACGGAGCGGGGGGCCTCACAGATACGCAGTATTTT
once | TRBJ1-2 | TRBV4-3 | NA | CASSQDLSAILYGYTF | TGCGCCAGCAGCCAAGATCTGTCTGCTATTCTCTATGGCTACACCTTC
NA | TRBJ2-5 | TRBV9 | TRBD2 | CASSPAGGVQETQYF | TGTGCCAGCAGCCCTGCGGGGGGGGTGCAAGAGACCCAGTACTTC
NA | TRBJ1-5 | TRBV7-2 | NA | CASSPGRGSNQPQHF | TGTGCCAGCAGTCCCGGGAGGGGAAGCAATCAGCCCCAGCATTTT
NA | TRBJ1-1 | TRBV6-1 | NA | CASSAGRGTEAFF | TGTGCCAGCAGTGCTGGACGGGGCACTGAAGCTTTCTTT
NA | TRBJ2-4 | TRBV11-2 | TRBD2 | CASSPWTSRAKNIQYF | TGTGCCAGCAGCCCATGGACTAGCCGAGCCAAAAACATTCAGTACTTC
once | TRBJ2-3 | TRBV7-2 | TRBD2 | CASSLGGGAGDTQYF | TGTGCCAGCAGCTTAGGCGGGGGGGCGGGAGATACGCAGTATTTT
NA | TRBJ2-7 | TRBV27 | NA | CATRGPGQLISYEQYF | TGTGCCACCCGGGGCCCGGGACAACTTATATCCTACGAGCAGTACTTC
once | TRBJ2-3 | TRBV10-3 | NA | CAITSRAHTDTQYF | TGTGCCATCACGTCCAGGGCCCACACAGATACGCAGTATTTT
NA | TRBJ2-5 | TRBV18 | NA | CASSPNLEETQYF | TGTGCCAGCTCACCAAATCTTGAAGAGACCCAGTACTTC
NA | TRBJ1-1 | TRBV7-3 | NA | CASSLFSGGRSGAFF | TGTGCCAGCAGCTTATTCTCGGGGGGCCGATCAGGAGCTTTCTTT
NA | TRBJ1-5 | TRBV10-2 | NA | CASRQGINQPQHF | TGCGCCAGCAGACAGGGTATCAATCAGCCCCAGCATTTT
NA | TRBJ2-1 | TRBV27 | NA | CASLRAGYNEQFF | TGTGCCAGCCTAAGGGCGGGGTACAATGAGCAGTTCTTC
NA | TRBJ2-5 | TRBV6-1 | TRBD2 | CASRVGLAGVETQYF | TGTGCCAGCAGGGTCGGACTAGCGGGGGTAGAGACCCAGTACTTC
NA | TRBJ1-6 | TRBV23-1 | NA | CASSPRDSQAPLHF | TGCGCCAGCAGTCCGCGGGACTCTCAGGCACCCCTCCACTTT
NA | TRBJ2-5 | TRBV30 | NA | CAWRRQGLETQYF | TGTGCCTGGAGGAGGCAGGGGTTAGAGACCCAGTACTTC
once | TRBJ1-3 | TRBV7-2 | TRBD1 | CASTRGGYSGNTIYF | TGTGCCAGCACCCGAGGGGGCTACTCTGGAAACACCATATATTTT
NA | TRBJ2-1 | TRBV2 | TRBD2 | CASRVLAELYNEQFF | TGTGCCAGCAGAGTACTAGCGGAGTTATACAATGAGCAGTTCTTC
NA | TRBJ1-1 | TRBV19 | NA | CASSSLSRTEAFF | TGTGCCAGTAGTAGTCTTTCACGGACTGAAGCTTTCTTT
NA | TRBJ1-4 | TRBV2 | NA | CASSRTRQGVSEKLFF | TGTGCCAGCAGTCGGACCCGGCAGGGTGTTAGTGAAAAACTGTTTTTT
NA | TRBJ1-1 | TRBV2 | NA | CASSVGMNTEAFF | TGTGCCAGCAGTGTCGGGATGAACACTGAAGCTTTCTTT
NA | TRBJ1-5 | TRBV18 | TRBD1 | CASSLDRVGQPQHF | TGTGCCAGCTCACTTGACAGGGTCGGTCAGCCCCAGCATTTT
NA | TRBJ1-2 | TRBV7-2 | NA | CASSLVIGGQFYGYTF | TGTGCCAGCAGCTTAGTGATCGGCGGGCAGTTCTATGGCTACACCTTC
NA | TRBJ1-1 | TRBV7-3 | NA | CASSLTTGIAEAFF | TGTGCCAGCAGCTTGACTACTGGAATTGCTGAAGCTTTCTTT
NA | TRBJ1-1 | TRBV19 | TRBD1 | CASRDSTGTGGTEAFF | TGTGCCAGTAGGGACTCTACCGGGACAGGGGGCACTGAAGCTTTCTTT